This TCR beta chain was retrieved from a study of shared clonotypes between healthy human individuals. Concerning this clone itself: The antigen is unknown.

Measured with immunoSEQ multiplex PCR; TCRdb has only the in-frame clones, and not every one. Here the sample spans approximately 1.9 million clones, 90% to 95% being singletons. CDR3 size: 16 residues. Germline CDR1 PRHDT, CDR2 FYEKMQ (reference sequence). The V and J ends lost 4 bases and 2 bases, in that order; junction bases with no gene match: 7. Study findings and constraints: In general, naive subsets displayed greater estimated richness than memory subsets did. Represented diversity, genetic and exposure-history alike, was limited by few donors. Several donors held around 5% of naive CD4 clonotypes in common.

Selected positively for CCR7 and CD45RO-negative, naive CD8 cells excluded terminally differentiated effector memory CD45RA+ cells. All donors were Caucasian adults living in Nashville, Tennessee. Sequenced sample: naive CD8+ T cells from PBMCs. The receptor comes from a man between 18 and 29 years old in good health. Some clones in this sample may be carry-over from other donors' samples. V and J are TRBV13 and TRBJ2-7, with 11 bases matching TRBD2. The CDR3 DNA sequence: TGTGCCAGCAGCTCCTCACTAGCGGGAGAGGCCTACGAGCAGTACTTC. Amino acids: CASSSSLAGEAYEQYF.